The sequence of this T cell receptor beta chain was determined in a study of OX40 agonist ivuxolimab in advanced cancers. Germline V CDR1 and CDR2: MDHEN, SYDVKM. The CDR3 runs 15 residues. V lost 2 bases and J lost 4, with 15 bases in between. This clone is termed large. Clones were read by immunoSEQ multiplex PCR, and TCRdb kept only the in-frame ones, dropping some. The sample includes tens of thousands of clones, approximately 90% seen only once; the top ten take 10% to 15%. Sequenced material: CD4+ or CD8+ T cells sorted from blood, taken in a trial of the OX40 agonist ivuxolimab. This chain links TRBV28 with TRBJ2-7, with D perhaps matching TRBD1 or TRBD2 (6 bases each). This TCR derives from an adult with an advanced solid tumor such as melanoma, head and neck, liver or kidney cancer. The CDR3 protein is CASSLLGGSLYEQYF. CDR3 sequence (DNA): TGTGCCAGCAGTTTACTCGGGGGCTCCCTTTACGAGCAGTACTTC.